This T cell receptor beta chain was retrieved from a study of blood T cell repertoires in COVID-19 (dated by TCRdb to 2019 to 2021). As for the study more broadly: The collaborator samples originated in the United States, Italy and Spain and spanned the acute and convalescent phases of COVID-19. Samples were obtained from the ongoing ImmuneRACE study (first 160 participants) and from about 1,300 subjects provided by 6 global collaborators. Subjects who had been exposed to COVID-19, were actively infected with it, or had recovered from it provided the deeply sampled blood TCRbeta repertoires that made up the dataset. Sample metadata almost always included a de-identified subject ID, COVID-19 status, age in years and sex. The repertoires were made available in a free public database intended to serve as a resource for research on the immune response to SARS-CoV-2. Where available, HLA class I and class II types were obtained from metadata supplied by the sample provider rather than from assay-based typing. The material from the prospective study consisted of cDNA or gDNA derived from T cells, B-cell-depleted T cells, or PBMCs.

The collaborating institutions used their own protocols to collect whole blood in K2EDTA tubes. Collaborator samples were shipped for TCRbeta analysis as frozen whole blood, isolated PBMCs, or DNA extracted from either sample type. V has 0 bases trimmed and J has 2 bases trimmed; junction bases matching no gene number 4. Including cysteine and phenylalanine, the CDR3 has 15 amino acids. Only the CDR3 region is kept as DNA, spanning 45 bases read in frame from base 1. Per the germline V gene, MGHRA is the CDR1 and YSYEKL is the CDR2. The immunoSEQ Assay, a bias-controlled multiplex PCR, was used to amplify TCRbeta CDR3 regions from genomic DNA. The source study handled its data this way. The number of nucleated cells in each sample was estimated by amplification of reference gene primers within the assay. To quantify the absolute abundance of each unique TCRbeta CDR3 rearrangement, sequence reads were collapsed and filtered. Productive Simpson clonality was computed per sample as the square root of Simpson's diversity index over productive rearrangements. The immuneACCESS repertoire file appears here via TCRdb, limited to in-frame rearrangements. These files lack a portion of the clones; in checked studies, under half of the deficit traces to unresolved V genes, and the cause of the others is not known. V and J calls and clone size are given by that table; D and trimming were obtained from the DNA. This sample holds roughly 53,000 clones; roughly 80% were observed only once. Jointly, the top ten make up 2.6% of the sample.

Here is what the overall study found, with its caveats: The quantity of clinical and demographic metadata differed by source and by participant and was supplied without curation.

Of note for this clone: The specificity of this receptor is unknown. No much larger clone exists at a distance of one base, and base qualities are not known.

The sequence was collected from a man in his forties or fifties with acute or convalescent COVID-19. This chain is built from TRBV4-1 and TRBJ2-7; the junction holds 7 bases that match TRBD1. Sequences were obtained from peripheral blood. CDR3 reads: CASSQELGTAYEQYF. In nucleotide form, the sequence is TGCGCCAGCAGCCAAGAACTGGGGACAGCCTACGAGCAGTACTTC.